This paragraph reports one TCR beta chain. Its specificity is unknown. Germline CDR1 is MNHNY and CDR2 is SVGAGI (reference sequence). The V gene lost 6 bases and the J gene lost 5 bases, with 20 bases spanning the gap. This CDR3 region has 16 residues. The source of the sample is a study of T cell responses to AZD1222 COVID-19 vaccine. General study findings and limits: Unmutated variant regions reportedly attract nearly half of all spike-specific TCRs. Clonal diversity may have been underestimated in mostly white British donors. At 160-218 and 743-854, vaccine-associated CD4 TCRs were dominant, and they spanned spike.

Clones were sequenced by immunoSEQ multiplex PCR, and TCRdb holds only the in-frame ones, with some missing. The profile shows roughly 130,000 clones, just over 85% of them singletons. The chain recombines TRBV6-6 with TRBJ2-1; weak D call: TRBD1 (6 bases). The clonotype was recovered from an adult in good health. The source was peripheral blood, collected on day 0 of AZD1222 vaccination. CDR3 sequence (DNA): TGTGCCAGCAGCCGCCCTAGCAGGGGCCGTCACAATGAGCAGTTCTTC. Its translation: CASSRPSRGRHNEQFF.